Sequencing of this T cell receptor beta chain was carried out in a study of cytomegalovirus exposure and HLA in healthy donors. Healthy bone marrow donors supplied every sample. V was clipped by 1 base and J by 0 bases, with 7 bases between them. CDR1 is MGHRA, CDR2 YSYEKL, per germline. The CDR3 has 15 residues. Primers: 60 Vbeta forward and 13 Jbeta reverse. The assay was immunoSEQ multiplex PCR, and TCRdb's table has in-frame clones only and misses some. The sample has approximately 140,000 clones, around 76% seen once; the top ten hold more than 3%. The chain employs TRBV4-1 and TRBJ1-3; D unresolved. This receptor was identified in a man aged 18 to 30 in good health and CMV-seronegative. The sequenced sample was PBMCs. The CDR3 region has the DNA TGCGCCAGCAGCCAAGGAACTGTCTCTGGAAACACCATATATTTT. It codes for CASSQGTVSGNTIYF.